This T cell receptor beta chain was identified in a study of CD8+ T cells in alopecia areata. Reverse transcription of extracted RNA yielded cDNA, which provided the sequencing template. Only in-frame clones appear in the TCRdb table, and some are missing; sequencing was by immunoSEQ multiplex PCR. The sample consists of roughly 190,000 clones, more than 55% of them appearing once. The treatment: oral pan-JAK inhibitor, 5-10 mg twice daily. As part of sample collection, lesional scalp punch biopsies and peripheral blood were taken from alopecia areata patients. CDR1 is SQVTM, CDR2 ANQGSEA, per germline. Trimming took 6 bases from V and 6 from J; bases not matched to a gene: 13. The CDR3 spans 14 residues.

The V gene is TRBV29-1, the J gene TRBJ2-5; 7 positions agree with TRBD1. This TCR derives from a human donor with alopecia areata. The source material was CD4+ T cells sorted from blood, sampled at week 4, from a patient treated with tofacitinib. Written as DNA, the CDR3 is TGCAGCGTCGCCTCATACAGGGGCGAGAAGACCCAGTACTTC. The encoded protein is CSVASYRGEKTQYF. The variable domain in full, with the rest retrieved from reference TRBV29-1 and TRBJ2-5, is SAVISQKPSRDICQRGTSLTIQCQVDSQVTMMFWYRQQPGQSLTLIATANQGSEATYESGFVIDKFPISRPNLTFSTLTVSNMSPEDSSIYLCSVASYRGEKTQYFGPGTRLLVL.